This T cell receptor beta chain was sequenced during a study of chemoradiotherapy in HPV16-positive cancers. Germline V CDR1 and CDR2: SGHDT, YYEEEE. Trimming took 4 bases from V and 8 from J, leaving 12 bases between them. The CDR3 has 12 amino acids. Sequenced by immunoSEQ multiplex PCR; TCRdb stores in-frame clones only, minus some. The sample lists about 2,700 clones; roughly 85% were seen once. The sample in question was tumor tissue, obtained from a patient who underwent chemoradiotherapy. This clonotype originated in a human donor with HPV-associated anogenital cancer. V usage is TRBV5-6 and J usage is TRBJ1-2; no clear D. Here the CDR3 reads CASSHEQGGYTF. The CDR3 bases are TGTGCCAGCAGCCACGAGCAAGGGGGCTACACCTTC.